The source of this T cell receptor beta chain is a study of identical twins. Among all donors, each was a healthy Caucasian. Ten or more counts support this clonotype. Unique molecular identifiers were present on the cDNA, which also gained a universal primer site by template switching. TCRdb reprocessed the 5' RACE reads with MiXCR, giving one entry per CDR3 protein. The sample yields about 450,000 distinct CDR3 sequences, approximately 17% seen once. This CDR3 spans 18 amino acids. V dropped 0 bases and J dropped 0; count of bases not matched to a gene: 11. Germline assignment: CDR1 DFQATT and CDR2 SNEGSKA (reference sequence).

The receptor was derived from a middle-aged man in good health. Sequenced material: naive T cells sorted from blood. The chain uses TRBV20-1 and TRBJ2-1; 7 positions agree with TRBD2. The CDR3 sequence: CSAREWLAAVSSYNEQFF. The CDR3 nucleotides read TGCAGTGCTAGAGAGTGGCTAGCGGCCGTGAGCTCCTACAATGAGCAGTTCTTC.